This T cell receptor (beta chain) was retrieved from a study of blood T cells in healthy people across ages. Study-wide points: Estimated diversity across one million T cells was deemed an underestimate. In long-lived donors, naive CD4+ cell counts and diversity exceeded those of aged donors.

CDR1 is MGHDK, CDR2 SYGVNS, per germline. This CDR3 has 14 residues. The study drew donors from healthy Caucasian individuals in Russia aged about 6 to 90. PBMCs, at least 6.5 million per sample, were isolated. Primers used in a second PCR of roughly 7 to 11 cycles were a sample-barcoded 5' primer and a J-beta primer mix. TCRdb redid the calling of the 5' RACE reads with MiXCR, one entry per CDR3 protein. The table has under 800,000 distinct CDR3 sequences, more than 20% seen once. Of note for this clonotype: The antigen is not known. A much larger clone differs from this one at a single base, so this may be a read error.

Source material: blood. This sequence originates from a man aged 70 or older in good health. The genes are TRBV25-1 and TRBJ1-4; a possible D gene is TRBD1 (6 bases). CDR3 amino acids: CASSGDTLNGKLFF. CDR3 coding DNA: TGTGCCAGCAGTGGGGACACCCTTAATGGAAAACTGTTTTTT. The full variable domain, completed using reference TRBV25-1 and TRBJ1-4, is EADIYQTPRYLVIGTGKKITLECSQTMGHDKMYWYQQDPGMELHLIHYSYGVNSTEKGDLSSESTVSRIRTEHFPLTLESARPSHTSQYLCASSGDTLNGKLFFGSGTQLSVL.